A single sample gave rise to the 4 T cell receptor beta chains below, sequenced in a study of blood T cell repertoires in COVID-19 (dated by TCRdb to 2020 to 2022). Libraries were prepared through the immunoSEQ multiplex PCR assay. TCRdb limited this immuneACCESS table to in-frame rearrangements with V and J called. A share of clones is missing; checked studies link under half to unresolved V genes, and the rest is unexplained. The sample includes 45,000 or so clones, with roughly 87% observed a single time. The ten largest clones represent around a sixth of the sample. Sequencing was done on a sample of peripheral blood. Source of these receptors: a man in his 70s with active COVID-19.

The V and J genes are TRBV5-1 and TRBJ1-1, with 10 bases lining up with TRBD1. The CDR3 totals 15 residues. Germline V gene sequence: CDR1 SGHRS, CDR2 YFSETQ. V was clipped by 4 bases and J by 6 bases; unmatched bases: 9. CDR3 region: CASSPEPGTGAEAFF. The CDR3 DNA sequence: TGCGCCAGCAGCCCCGAACCCGGGACAGGGGCTGAAGCTTTCTTT.

The chain couples TRBV7-2 to TRBJ1-1; TRBD1 matches at 7 bases. The CDR3 has 12 residues. With 2 bases clipped from V and 9 bases from J, the junction kept 3 bases outside the gene matches. CDR1 is SGHTA and CDR2 is FQGNSA in the germline V gene. CDR3 loop: CASSLQQGQAFF. Here the CDR3 DNA reads TGTGCCAGCAGCTTACAACAGGGGCAAGCTTTCTTT.

The chain carries TRBV18 and TRBJ1-1; D possibly corresponds to TRBD1 (6 bases). The V and J ends lost 1 base and 6 bases respectively, with 12 bases between them. The CDR3 is 14 residues long. The germline V gene has CDR1 KGHSH and CDR2 LQKENI. The CDR3 reads CASSPRAGGAEAFF. Written as DNA, the CDR3 is TGTGCCAGCTCACCACGGGCTGGGGGCGCTGAAGCTTTCTTT.

This chain joins TRBV15 and TRBJ2-7; tentatively, D is TRBD1 (5 bases). This CDR3 is built from 15 residues. CDR1 is LNHNV, CDR2 YYDKDF, per germline (reference sequence). The V gene lost 1 base and the J gene lost 4 bases, with 14 bases spanning the gap. CDR3 in DNA: TGTGCCACCAGCAGAGCGTCAGGGATTGTATACGAGCAGTACTTC. Translation: CATSRASGIVYEQYF.